The entry below describes one TCR beta chain. The antigen this receptor binds is unknown. No much larger clone exists at a distance of one base, and base qualities are not known. The data originate from a study of cytomegalovirus exposure and HLA in healthy donors (dated by TCRdb to 2017 to 2019). Notes on the research overall: An earlier analysis of approximately 550 of the donors reported 250 to 300 Gb of sequence data and some 120 million unique TCR beta sequences from about 179 million T cells. Approximately 300 gigabases of sequencing data and tens of millions of unique TCR sequences made up an early release that covered 500 to 700 HLA-typed donors. Among the roughly 400 genotyped donors, approximately 77% belonged to the genetic ancestry cluster associated with self-reported Caucasian donors. The study aimed to test whether cataloging public T cell receptors could reveal signatures of past pathogen exposure. The study profiled the T cell repertoires of under 850 subjects by immunosequencing and related them to cytomegalovirus serostatus. Along with the roughly 710-subject first cohort, a separate validation cohort of 120 different subjects was used. High-throughput TCR immunosequencing, statistical association of individual TCRs with disease status, and machine learning were combined to predict cytomegalovirus infection status. To study patterns of TCR occurrence, a later analysis re-analyzed previously published TCR beta repertoires from under 750 donors and added high-resolution HLA genotyping. In the later analysis, no new phenotypic data were used to find candidate immune exposures; instead, reliance was placed on TCR beta sequences and their occurrence across donors. An earlier analysis of more than 450 of the donors used high-throughput TCR beta sequencing to judge whether each TCR beta V gene segment behaved as functional or pseudogenic. Donor age, sex, ethnicity and CMV serostatus were collected together with the repertoire data. In a later genetic analysis, genome-wide SNP genotypes for about 65% of the 666 donors were used, and that subset was treated as a discovery cohort. Every discovery cohort repertoire had been produced on one sequencing platform. Both class I and class II loci were covered by HLA typing, at four-digit resolution. The number of donors typed differed by locus, with 629-630 for A, B, C, DRB1 and DQB1, roughly 520 for DQA1, about 610 for DPA1, and approximately 470 for DPB1. Several DR-DQ haplotypes were handled as single units for association and clustering because linkage in the cohort was strong. Among some 400 genotyped donors of the cohort, an average of approximately 240,000 unique TCR beta nucleotide sequences was sequenced per donor, of which roughly 17% were non-productive. The paper as a whole reports these results and caveats: A further reported finding was that TCR beta sequences accurately predicted the HLA-A and HLA-B alleles for most subjects in the first cohort. About 17 rarely observed V segments, including chromosome 9 orphons, were excluded from the earlier analysis of approximately 500 of the donors because counts were too low. In vitro tests confirmed that three of the cytomegalovirus-associated TCR beta chains recognize cytomegalovirus antigens. A later analysis found that most CMV-associated TCR beta chains appeared HLA-restricted, with HLA associations seemingly driven largely by CMV exposure. Correlated functional status among segregating V segments might be attributable to linkage disequilibrium, but an unknown experimental factor could not be ruled out. In a later analysis, HLA-associated TCR beta chains showed more clonal expansion and lower generation probabilities than non-associated chains that were equally common. In a later analysis, the rate of TCR association differed among HLA loci, with DRB1 alleles having the most associated TCRs and HLA-C alleles having the fewest. A later genetic analysis associated a missense DCLRE1C variant with V-gene and J-gene trimming of TCR beta chains, and an independent cohort replicated the association. Across donors, most TCR sequences were observed very rarely, whereas some public TCRs were present in many individuals. Because HLA typing was unavailable for some donors at each locus, only the typed subset was used in association tests. In both the original and validation cohorts, the classifier was reported to diagnose cytomegalovirus status with high specificity and sensitivity. In a later analysis, 16,951 TCR beta sequences were associated with specific HLA alleles at a false discovery rate of 0.05. A group of highly shared sequence variants was considered likely to be a technical artifact of the sequencing pipeline. In a later genetic analysis, fewer N-insertions in productive TCRs were reported among donors in an Asian-associated ancestry cluster than the approximately 670-donor mean. When HLA alleles, especially DR and DQ, strongly co-occurred, TCR associations were difficult to assign to individual alleles. According to the authors, the approach could potentially be generalized to other disease states and immunological phenotypes. Because the 87-base-pair reads could not distinguish some IMGT-functional V segments, including TRBV6-2 and TRBV6-3, those segments were excluded. Presence/absence analyses assumed roughly uniform sequencing depth across donors, an assumption that may not hold. The study gave a list of about 160 TCR beta chains associated with cytomegalovirus. The cohort was sequenced for TCR beta chains only, and without alpha or paired-chain data the features that could be detected were limited. According to a later analysis, parvovirus B19, influenza, CMV and Epstein-Barr virus appeared linked to several top co-occurrence clusters. CMV serostatus was the only immune exposure information available for the cohort. In an earlier analysis of approximately 590 of the donors, most TCR beta V segments were observed in productive rearrangements about 87% or about 30% of the time, broadly matching IMGT annotations.

Library prep was done by the immunoSEQ multiplex PCR assay. A mixture of 60 forward primers for TCR Vbeta segments and 13 reverse primers for TCR Jbeta segments was used in the multiplex PCR. The CDR3 region of rearranged TCR beta genes was amplified from genomic DNA by a multiplex PCR assay. Amplified TCR beta libraries were sequenced as 87-base-pair reads on the Illumina HiSeq System. In the paper's pipeline: A later analysis tallied 75 million to 95 million unique TCR beta chains across the 610 or so repertoires, and approximately 11 million of those chains were shared by two or more donors. Raw reads were error-corrected and collapsed into unique sequences by a nearest-neighbor algorithm in which closely related sequences were merged to remove PCR and sequencing errors. Alignment of CDR3 sequences to IMGT reference sequences was used to assign V, D and J gene segments. Each retained sequence needed at least a six-nucleotide match to both a V gene segment and a J gene segment. Rearrangements were classified as productive when the CDR3 lacked stop codons and remained in frame with V and J, and all other rearrangements were classified as non-productive. Following IMGT convention, CDR3 was defined as the stretch from the second conserved V-encoded cysteine up to the conserved J-encoded phenylalanine. In an earlier analysis of more than 550 of the donors, sequences lacking an unambiguous match to a single V gene segment were excluded. An earlier analysis of 587 of the donors called V segments functional above 56.7% productive rearrangements and segregating when the between-donor standard deviation exceeded 5%. A statistical classification framework was built for diagnosing cytomegalovirus status from the catalog of TCR beta chain sequences. V and J gene assignment, in a later analysis, came from comparing TCR nucleotide sequences with IMGT/GENE-DB human TR gene sequences. A later analysis assigned CDR3 sequences and most-parsimonious VDJ recombination scenarios with the TCRdist pipeline. A later analysis defined each TCR beta chain by its CDR3 amino acid sequence plus V-gene family, and excluded reads lacking a unique V-gene family. A later analysis removed several hundred highly shared, low-generation-probability nucleotide sequences to deal with suspected cross-contamination and a sequencing artifact. In a later analysis, a clonal expansion index was calculated for each public chain from normalized within-repertoire ranks of inferred template counts. Generation probabilities in a later analysis came from a VDJ recombination model fitted to out-of-frame rearrangements, and those results were checked against IGoR. A later analysis scored TCR-TCR, TCR-HLA and TCR-CMV co-occurrence with hypergeometric tests, applying a repertoire-size bias correction to TCR pairs. False discovery rates were estimated in a later analysis by permuting HLA or CMV assignments 20 times. In a later analysis, co-occurring TCRs were grouped using DBSCAN, with TCRdist sequence similarity added in when clustering inside HLA-allele-positive subsets. Co-occurrence clustering excluded repertoires with fewer than 30,000 or more than 120,000 public chains, plus five with anomalous nucleotide sharing. What TCRdb holds here is the immuneACCESS table cut down to in-frame rearrangements. Part of the clones is not present; checked against another copy, under half of the missing clones reflect an unresolved V gene, and the others are unexplained. That table is the source of V, J and clone size, and D and trimming were worked out from the DNA. The sample profile shows some 130,000 clones; around 84% of them were found once. Approximately 2.6% of the sample lies in the top ten.

For CDR1 and CDR2, the germline V gene lists LGHNA and YNFKEQ. The V end gives up 3 bases and the J end 5 bases, leaving 14 bases in the junction not matched to a gene. The CDR3 has 18 amino acids, counting the end cysteine and phenylalanine. Only the CDR3 part of the read is kept: 54 bases, read in frame from the first base. The cohort consisted of 666 healthy bone marrow donors. At the time of sampling, every cohort member was nominally healthy, though immune exposures that went unrecorded were likely present. The donor tested CMV seronegative, placing the donor among the 350 or so seronegative members of the cohort. A peripheral blood sample was collected from each donor, and TCR beta sequencing was performed on peripheral blood mononuclear cells. The Qiagen DNeasy Blood Extraction Kit was used to extract genomic DNA from the blood cell samples.

This clonotype originated in a man aged 50-59 years in good health and CMV-seronegative. Sequences were obtained from PBMCs. The V gene is TRBV4-2 and the J gene is TRBJ2-5, with TRBD2 identical over 11 junction bases. The DNA sequence reads TGTGCCAGCAGCCACTCCGGGACTAGCGGTATGCCGGGGGAGACCCAGTACTTC. Its product reads: CASSHSGTSGMPGETQYF.